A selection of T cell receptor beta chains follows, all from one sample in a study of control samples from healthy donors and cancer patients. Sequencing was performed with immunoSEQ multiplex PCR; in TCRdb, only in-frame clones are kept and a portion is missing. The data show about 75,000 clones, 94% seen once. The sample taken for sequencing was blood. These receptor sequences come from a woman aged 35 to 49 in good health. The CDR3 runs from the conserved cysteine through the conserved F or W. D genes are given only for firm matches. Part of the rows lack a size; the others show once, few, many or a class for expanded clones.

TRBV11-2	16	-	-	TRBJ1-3	TGTGCCAGCAGCTTAGTTAGGACAGTCTCTGGAAACACCATATATTTT	CASSLVRTVSGNTIYF
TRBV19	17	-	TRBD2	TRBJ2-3	TGTGCCAGTAGTATTCCCCTCGAGGCGGGGGACACAGATACGCAGTATTTT	CASSIPLEAGDTDTQYF
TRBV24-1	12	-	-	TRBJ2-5	TGTGCCACCAGTGATTTGACAGAGACCCAGTACTTC	CATSDLTETQYF
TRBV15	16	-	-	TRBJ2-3	TGTGCCACCAGCAGACAGGGGTTTACTAGCACAGATACGCAGTATTTT	CATSRQGFTSTDTQYF
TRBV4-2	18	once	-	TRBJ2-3	TGTGCCAGCAGCCAAGATTCTCCGCGGGGAGGAATGAGGCATACGCAGTATTTT	CASSQDSPRGGMRHTQYF
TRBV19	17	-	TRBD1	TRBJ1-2	TGTGCCAGTAGTCCCACCCCTAGACAGGGGGAAAACTATGGCTACACCTTC	CASSPTPRQGENYGYTF
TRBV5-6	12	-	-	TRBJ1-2	TGTGCCAGCAGCCCGCGGGGCTATGGCTACACCTTC	CASSPRGYGYTF
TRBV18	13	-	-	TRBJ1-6	TGTGCCAGCTCACCCGACAGGAATTCACCCCTCCACTTT	CASSPDRNSPLHF
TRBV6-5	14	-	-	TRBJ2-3	TGTGCCAGCACCACCGGCAGGGTTCCAGATACGCAGTATTTT	CASTTGRVPDTQYF
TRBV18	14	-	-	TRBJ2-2	TGTGCCAGCCCCCTGGGGGGGCACACCGGGGAGCTGTTTTTT	CASPLGGHTGELFF